The rows below give T cell receptor beta chains drawn from one sample of a study of blood T cell repertoires in COVID-19. TCRdb keeps only in-frame clones here, not all; method: immunoSEQ multiplex PCR. Of roughly 290,000 clones listed, roughly 88% are singletons. Material for sequencing was PBMCs or T cells enriched from blood (not recorded which). The receptors were gathered from a woman younger than 45 who had recovered from COVID-19. The CDR3 runs from the conserved cysteine through the conserved F or W. D genes are given only for firm matches. Rows give clone size only sometimes, using once, few, many, or a class for an expanded clone.

>TRBV19|.|TRBJ1-1|.
TGTGCCAGTAGTATAATGGGGGCCCCCACTGAAGCTTTCTTT
CASSIMGAPTEAFF
>TRBV11-2|.|TRBJ2-2|.
TGTGCCAGCAGCTTAGCTGGGGAGCTGTTTTTT
CASSLAGELFF
>TRBV28|.|TRBJ1-3|.
TGTGCCAGCAATGCCGGGACAACTGGAAACACCATATATTTT
CASNAGTTGNTIYF
>TRBV10-3|.|TRBJ2-7|.
TGTGCCATCAGTGCCGCGGGACAGCAATCCTACGAGCAGTACTTC
CAISAAGQQSYEQYF
>TRBV4-2|.|TRBJ2-2|TRBD2
TGTGCCAGCAGCCAAGAGCTAGCGGACACCGGGGAGCTGTTTTTT
CASSQELADTGELFF
>TRBV4-1|.|TRBJ2-1|TRBD2
TGCGCCAGCAGCCATTCTAGCGGGAGGGCCTACAATGAGCAGTTCTTC
CASSHSSGRAYNEQFF
>TRBV7-8|.|TRBJ2-2|TRBD1
TGTGCCAGCAGCTTAGCGAAGAACCCGGGACAGTTAAACACCGGGGAGCTGTTTTTT
CASSLAKNPGQLNTGELFF
>TRBV9|few|TRBJ1-2|.
TGTGCCAGCAGCGTAGCCCAGGGAAGTTATGGCTACACCTTC
CASSVAQGSYGYTF
>TRBV5-1|.|TRBJ2-7|TRBD1
TGCGCCAGCAGCCTGGGACAGGACCTATACGAGCAGTACTTC
CASSLGQDLYEQYF
>TRBV3-1/TRBV3-2|.|TRBJ1-2|.
TGTGCCAGCAGCCAAGACCGACACGCCGGGATCTATGGCTACACCTTC
CASSQDRHAGIYGYTF
>TRBV4-1|.|TRBJ2-2|TRBD2
TGCGCCAGCAGCCAGATAGGGAGGGAAGGGGAGCTGTTTTTT
CASSQIGREGELFF
>TRBV18|.|TRBJ1-5|TRBD1
TGTGCCAGCTCAGGACAGGGCAGCAATCAGCCCCAGCATTTT
CASSGQGSNQPQHF
>TRBV14|.|TRBJ1-4|TRBD1
TGTGCCAGCAGCCGACAGGGAAGTGGTGAAAAACTGTTTTTT
CASSRQGSGEKLFF
>TRBV11-2|.|TRBJ2-5|.
TGTGCCAGCAGCTCCCCCCCCGGACTCAACCAAGAGACCCAGTACTTC
CASSSPPGLNQETQYF
>TRBV19|.|TRBJ2-7|.
TGTGCCAGTAGTCCCGGGACACAATATTACGAGCAGTACTTC
CASSPGTQYYEQYF
>TRBV20-1|few|TRBJ2-7|.
TGCGGCGTGGCCAGCGGCCACGAGCAGTACTTC
CGVASGHEQYF
>TRBV10-1|.|TRBJ2-2|.
TGCGCCAGCAGTGCGGCGGATAACACCGGGGAGCTGTTTTTT
CASSAADNTGELFF
>TRBV5-1|.|TRBJ2-3|TRBD1
TGCGCCAGCAGCCCACAGGGGCCGGATACGCAGTATTTT
CASSPQGPDTQYF
>TRBV10-2|.|TRBJ2-1|TRBD1
TGCGCCAGCAAGACAGGGTTTCTGGACAATGAGCAGTTCTTC
CASKTGFLDNEQFF
>TRBV6-5|.|TRBJ1-6|.
TGTGCCAGCAGTTACGGTGAAGGGGGATATTCACCCCTCCACTTT
CASSYGEGGYSPLHF
>TRBV18|.|TRBJ1-5|TRBD1
TGTGCCAGCTCCCCAGGGGCCCGACAGGGTAATCAGCCCCAGCATTTT
CASSPGARQGNQPQHF
>TRBV10-2|.|TRBJ2-7|TRBD2
TGCGCCAGCAGTCTGGGAGCGGGGAAGAATCTTTACGAGCAGTACTTC
CASSLGAGKNLYEQYF
>TRBV27|once|TRBJ2-3|.
TGTGCCAGCAGTTTATCCCCTCGGGCAGATACGCAGTATTTT
CASSLSPRADTQYF
>TRBV10-3|.|TRBJ1-2|.
TGTGCCATTAGAATGGCGGTTAACTATGGCTACACCTTC
CAIRMAVNYGYTF
>TRBV30|.|TRBJ1-5|.
TGTGCCTGGAGTTTGGGGCTTAATCAGCCCCAGCATTTT
CAWSLGLNQPQHF
>TRBV11-2|.|TRBJ1-1|.
TGTGCCAGCAGCTTACAGGGCCCGGGCGAAGCTTTCTTT
CASSLQGPGEAFF
>TRBV28|.|TRBJ1-1|.
TGTGCCAGCAGTTTTCCCATGAACACTGAAGCTTTCTTT
CASSFPMNTEAFF
>TRBV7-3|few|TRBJ1-6|TRBD1
TGTGCCAGCAGTCATACGGGACAGCATAATTCACCCCTCCACTTT
CASSHTGQHNSPLHF
>TRBV28|.|TRBJ1-1|TRBD1
TGTGCCACCCTACAGGGGACGAGCACTGAAGCTTTCTTT
CATLQGTSTEAFF
>TRBV5-1|.|TRBJ2-1|.
TGCGCCAGCAGCCCAAGTGCGAACAATGAGCAGTTCTTC
CASSPSANNEQFF
>TRBV7-9|.|TRBJ1-6|.
TGTGCCAGCAGCCTCCAGGGGTCCTATAATTCACCCCTCCACTTT
CASSLQGSYNSPLHF
>TRBV19|.|TRBJ2-7|TRBD1
TGTGCCAGTAGTATTGACCCCAGGGGGCGCCGGGGTTTTGGCTACGAGCAGTACTTC
CASSIDPRGRRGFGYEQYF
>TRBV20-1|.|TRBJ2-7|.
TGCAGTGCTAGTGACGGGGGGCGTCCCTACGAGCAGTACTTC
CSASDGGRPYEQYF
>TRBV7-2|few|TRBJ1-4|.
TGTGCCAGCAGCTTGGCAGGGGCCCAGAATGAAAAACTGTTTTTT
CASSLAGAQNEKLFF
>TRBV3-1/TRBV3-2|.|TRBJ2-1|.
TGTGCCAGCAGCCTCCTCGCGGGAACTGTCTTGATGAAGCAGTTCTTC
CASSLLAGTVLMKQFF
>TRBV10-3|.|TRBJ2-7|.
TGTGCCAGTAGGGGGGAGGGCCGCCTCTACGAGCAGTACTTC
CASRGEGRLYEQYF
>TRBV7-9|.|TRBJ1-6|TRBD1
TGTGCCAGCAGCCCTGCCTGGACAGGAAGGGGACTTAATTCACCCCTCCACTTT
CASSPAWTGRGLNSPLHF
>TRBV28|few|TRBJ1-3|.
TGTGCCAGTCAATCGGGTTCGGGAAACACCATATATTTT
CASQSGSGNTIYF
>TRBV6-1|.|TRBJ1-1|.
TGTGCCAGCAGTGAAGCGCCCGTACAGGGGAACACTGAAGCTTTCTTT
CASSEAPVQGNTEAFF
>TRBV13|once|TRBJ2-2|TRBD1
TGTGCCAGCAGGAAGACAGGGTCAACCGGGGAGCTGTTTTTT
CASRKTGSTGELFF